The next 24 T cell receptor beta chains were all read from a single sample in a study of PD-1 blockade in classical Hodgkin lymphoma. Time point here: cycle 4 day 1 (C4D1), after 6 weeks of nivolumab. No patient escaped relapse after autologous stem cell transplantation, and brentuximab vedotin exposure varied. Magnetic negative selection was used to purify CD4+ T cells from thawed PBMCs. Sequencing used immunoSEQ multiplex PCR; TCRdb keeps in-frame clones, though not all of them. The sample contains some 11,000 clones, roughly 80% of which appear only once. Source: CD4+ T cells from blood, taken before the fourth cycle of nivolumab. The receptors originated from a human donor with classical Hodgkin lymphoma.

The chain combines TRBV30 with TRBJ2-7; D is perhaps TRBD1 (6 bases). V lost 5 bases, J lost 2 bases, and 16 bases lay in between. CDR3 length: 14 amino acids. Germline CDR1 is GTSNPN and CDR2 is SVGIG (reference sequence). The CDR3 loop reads CAWETYRAPYEQYF. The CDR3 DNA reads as TGTGCCTGGGAGACCTACAGGGCCCCCTACGAGCAGTACTTC.

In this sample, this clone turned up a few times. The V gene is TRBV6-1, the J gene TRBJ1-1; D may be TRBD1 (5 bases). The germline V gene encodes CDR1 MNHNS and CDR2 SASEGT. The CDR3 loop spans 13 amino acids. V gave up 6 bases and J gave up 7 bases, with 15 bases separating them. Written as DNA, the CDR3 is TGTGCCAGCAGAATGGGCAGGGCGAGTGAAGCTTTCTTT. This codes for CASRMGRASEAFF.

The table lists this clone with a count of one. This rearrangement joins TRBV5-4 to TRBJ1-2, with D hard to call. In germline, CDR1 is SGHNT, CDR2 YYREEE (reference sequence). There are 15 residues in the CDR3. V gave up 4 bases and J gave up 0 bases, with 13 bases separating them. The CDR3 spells CASSRGGLANYGYTF. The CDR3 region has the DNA TGTGCCAGCAGCCGGGGAGGGTTAGCTAACTATGGCTACACCTTC.

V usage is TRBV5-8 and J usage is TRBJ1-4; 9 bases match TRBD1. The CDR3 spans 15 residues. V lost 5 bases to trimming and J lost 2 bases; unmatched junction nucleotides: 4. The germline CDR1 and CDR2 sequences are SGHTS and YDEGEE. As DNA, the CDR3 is TGTGCCAGCAGACCTGGGACAGGGACTAATGAAAAACTGTTTTTT. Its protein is CASRPGTGTNEKLFF. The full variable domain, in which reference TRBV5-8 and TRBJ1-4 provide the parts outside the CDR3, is EAGVTQSPTHLIKTRGQQATLRCSPISGHTSVYWYQQALGLGLQFLLWYDEGEERNRGNFPPRFSGRQFPNYSSELNVNALELEDSALYLCASRPGTGTNEKLFFGSGTQLSVL.

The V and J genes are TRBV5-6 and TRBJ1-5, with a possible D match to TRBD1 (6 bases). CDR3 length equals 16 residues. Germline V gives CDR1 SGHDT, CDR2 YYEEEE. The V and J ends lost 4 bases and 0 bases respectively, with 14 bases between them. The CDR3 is CASSPSGGLSNQPQHF. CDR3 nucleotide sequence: TGTGCCAGCAGCCCCTCCGGGGGCCTTAGCAATCAGCCCCAGCATTTT.

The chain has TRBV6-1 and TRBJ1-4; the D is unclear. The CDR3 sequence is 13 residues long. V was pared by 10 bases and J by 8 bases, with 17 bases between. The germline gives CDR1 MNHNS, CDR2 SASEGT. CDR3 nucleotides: TGTGCCACCTCGTTGCTAGCTGGAGAAAAACTGTTTTTT. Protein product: CATSLLAGEKLFF.

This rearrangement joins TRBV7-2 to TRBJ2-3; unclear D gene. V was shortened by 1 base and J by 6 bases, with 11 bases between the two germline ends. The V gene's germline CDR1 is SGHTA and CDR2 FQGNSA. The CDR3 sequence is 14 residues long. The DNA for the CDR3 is TGTGCCAGCAGCTTAGGACATTCGGCGGATACGCAGTATTTT. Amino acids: CASSLGHSADTQYF.

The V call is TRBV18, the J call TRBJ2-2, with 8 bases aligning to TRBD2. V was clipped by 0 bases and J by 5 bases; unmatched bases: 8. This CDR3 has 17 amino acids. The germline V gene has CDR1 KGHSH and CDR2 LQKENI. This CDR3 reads CASSPPKSGRGTGELFF. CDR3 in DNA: TGTGCCAGCTCACCACCGAAGAGCGGGAGAGGGACCGGGGAGCTGTTTTTT.

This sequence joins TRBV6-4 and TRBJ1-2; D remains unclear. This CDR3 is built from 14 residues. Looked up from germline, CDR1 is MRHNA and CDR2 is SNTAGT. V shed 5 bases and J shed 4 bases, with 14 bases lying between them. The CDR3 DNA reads TGTGCCAGCAGTTGGACGGAGACAAGCTATGGCTACACCTTC. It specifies CASSWTETSYGYTF.

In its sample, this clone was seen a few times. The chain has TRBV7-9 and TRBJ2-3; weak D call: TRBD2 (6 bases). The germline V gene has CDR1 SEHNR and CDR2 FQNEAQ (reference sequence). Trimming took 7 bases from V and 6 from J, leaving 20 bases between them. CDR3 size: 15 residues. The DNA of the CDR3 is TGTGCCAGCACCTTCGGGACTCCCCTAGGGGATACGCAGTATTTT. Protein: CASTFGTPLGDTQYF.

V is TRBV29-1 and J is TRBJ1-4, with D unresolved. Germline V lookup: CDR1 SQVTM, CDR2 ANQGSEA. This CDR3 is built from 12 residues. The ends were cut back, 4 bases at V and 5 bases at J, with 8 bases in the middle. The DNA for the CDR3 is TGCAGCGTTGTCGGAATCAATGAAAAACTGTTTTTT. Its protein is CSVVGINEKLFF.

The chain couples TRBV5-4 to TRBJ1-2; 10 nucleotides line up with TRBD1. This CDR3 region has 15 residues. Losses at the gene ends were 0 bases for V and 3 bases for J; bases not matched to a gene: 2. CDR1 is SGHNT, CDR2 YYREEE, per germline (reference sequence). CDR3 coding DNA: TGTGCCAGCAGCTTGGGGGACAGGGGCCACTATGGCTACACCTTC. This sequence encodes CASSLGDRGHYGYTF. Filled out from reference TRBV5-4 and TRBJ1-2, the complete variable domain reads ETGVTQSPTHLIKTRGQQVTLRCSSQSGHNTVSWYQQALGQGPQFIFQYYREEENGRGNFPPRFSGLQFPNYSSELNVNALELDDSALYLCASSLGDRGHYGYTFGSGTRLTVV.

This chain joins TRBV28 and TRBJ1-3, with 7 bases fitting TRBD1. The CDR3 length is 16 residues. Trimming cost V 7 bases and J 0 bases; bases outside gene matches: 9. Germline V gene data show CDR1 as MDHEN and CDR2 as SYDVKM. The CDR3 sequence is CASKGQRYYSGNTIYF. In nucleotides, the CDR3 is TGTGCCAGCAAGGGACAGCGGTACTACTCTGGAAACACCATATATTTT.

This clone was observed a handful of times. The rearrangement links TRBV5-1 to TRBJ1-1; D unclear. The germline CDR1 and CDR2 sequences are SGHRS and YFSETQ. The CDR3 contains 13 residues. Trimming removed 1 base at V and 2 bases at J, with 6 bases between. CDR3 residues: CASSLFLNTEAFF. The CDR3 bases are TGCGCCAGCAGCTTGTTTCTTAACACTGAAGCTTTCTTT.

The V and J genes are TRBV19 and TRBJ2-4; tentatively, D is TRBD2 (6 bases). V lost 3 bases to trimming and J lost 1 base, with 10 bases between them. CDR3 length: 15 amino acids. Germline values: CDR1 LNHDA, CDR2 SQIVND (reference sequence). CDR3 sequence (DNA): TGTGCCAGTAGTATGGAGGGTGGGGCCAAAAACATTCAGTACTTC. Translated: CASSMEGGAKNIQYF. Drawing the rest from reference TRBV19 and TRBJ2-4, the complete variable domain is DGGITQSPKYLFRKEGQNVTLSCEQNLNHDAMYWYRQDPGQGLRLIYYSQIVNDFQKGDIAEGYSVSREKKESFPLTVTSAQKNPTAFYLCASSMEGGAKNIQYFGAGTRLSVL.

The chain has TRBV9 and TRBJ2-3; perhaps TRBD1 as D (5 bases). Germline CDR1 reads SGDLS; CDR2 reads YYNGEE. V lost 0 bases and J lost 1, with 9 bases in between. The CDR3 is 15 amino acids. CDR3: CASSVVGERTDTQYF. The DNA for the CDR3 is TGTGCCAGCAGCGTAGTAGGGGAACGCACAGATACGCAGTATTTT.

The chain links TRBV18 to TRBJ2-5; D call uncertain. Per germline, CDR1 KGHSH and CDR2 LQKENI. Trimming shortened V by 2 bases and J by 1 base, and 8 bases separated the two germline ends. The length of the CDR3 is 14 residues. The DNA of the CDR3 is TGTGCCAGCTCACCAACTGGTAGCCAAGAGACCCAGTACTTC. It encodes CASSPTGSQETQYF. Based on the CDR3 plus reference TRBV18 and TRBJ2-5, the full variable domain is NAGVMQNPRHLVRRRGQEARLRCSPMKGHSHVYWYRQLPEEGLKFMVYLQKENIIDESGMPKERFSAEFPKEGPSILRIQQVVRGDSAAYFCASSPTGSQETQYFGPGTRLLVL.

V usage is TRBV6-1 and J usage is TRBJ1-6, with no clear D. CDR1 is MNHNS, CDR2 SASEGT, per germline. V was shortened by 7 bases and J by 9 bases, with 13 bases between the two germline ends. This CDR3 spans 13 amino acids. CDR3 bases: TGTGCCAGCAACGAGGTTCTAGCTTCACCCCTCCACTTT. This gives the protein CASNEVLASPLHF.

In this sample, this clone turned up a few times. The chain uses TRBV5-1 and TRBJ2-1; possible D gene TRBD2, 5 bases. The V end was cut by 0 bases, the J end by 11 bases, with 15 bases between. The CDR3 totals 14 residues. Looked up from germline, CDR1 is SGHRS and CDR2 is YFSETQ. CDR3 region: CASSLGSVGAQQFF. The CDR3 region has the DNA TGCGCCAGCAGCTTGGGTAGTGTGGGAGCTCAGCAGTTCTTC. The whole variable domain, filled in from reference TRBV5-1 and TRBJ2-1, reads KAGVTQTPRYLIKTRGQQVTLSCSPISGHRSVSWYQQTPGQGLQFLFEYFSETQRNKGNFPGRFSGRQFSNSRSEMNVSTLELGDSALYLCASSLGSVGAQQFFGPGTRLTVL.

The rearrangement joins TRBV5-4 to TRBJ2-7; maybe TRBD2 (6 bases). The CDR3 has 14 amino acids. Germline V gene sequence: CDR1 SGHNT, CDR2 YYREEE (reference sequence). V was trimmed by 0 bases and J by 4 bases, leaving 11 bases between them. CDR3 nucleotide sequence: TGTGCCAGCAGCTTGGCGGGAGTAGGTTACGAGCAGTACTTC. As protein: CASSLAGVGYEQYF.

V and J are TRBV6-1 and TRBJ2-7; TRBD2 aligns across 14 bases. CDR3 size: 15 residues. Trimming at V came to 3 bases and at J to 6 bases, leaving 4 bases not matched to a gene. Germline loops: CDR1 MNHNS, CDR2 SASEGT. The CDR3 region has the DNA TGTGCCAGCAGTGACCCCGGGACTAGCGGGAGCGAGCAGTACTTC. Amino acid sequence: CASSDPGTSGSEQYF.

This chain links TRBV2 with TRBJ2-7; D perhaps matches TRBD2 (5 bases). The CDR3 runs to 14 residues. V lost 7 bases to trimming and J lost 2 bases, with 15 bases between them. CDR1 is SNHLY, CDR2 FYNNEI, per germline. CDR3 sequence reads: CASIEADGAYEQYF. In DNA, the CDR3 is TGTGCCAGCATCGAAGCGGACGGGGCCTACGAGCAGTACTTC.

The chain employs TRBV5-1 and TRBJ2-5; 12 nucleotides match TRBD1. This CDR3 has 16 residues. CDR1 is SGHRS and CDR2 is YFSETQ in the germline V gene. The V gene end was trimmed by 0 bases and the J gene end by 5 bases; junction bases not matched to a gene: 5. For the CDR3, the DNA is TGCGCCAGCAGCTTGGGGGACAGGGGGCTTGGGGAGACCCAGTACTTC. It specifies CASSLGDRGLGETQYF.

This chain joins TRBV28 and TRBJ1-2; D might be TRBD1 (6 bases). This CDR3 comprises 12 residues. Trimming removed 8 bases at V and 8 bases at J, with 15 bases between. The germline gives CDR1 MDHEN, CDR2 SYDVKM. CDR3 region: CASHIGGSGYTF. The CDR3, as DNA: TGTGCCAGCCATATAGGGGGGTCGGGCTACACCTTC.